This note documents a single TCR beta chain sequence. Its recognized antigen is unknown. Per-nucleotide qualities are absent, and no much larger clonotype sits a single base away. V loses 2 bases, J loses 6 bases, and the germline ends lie 7 bases apart. The CDR3 runs 13 residues from the cysteine to the phenylalanine. Only the CDR3 region is kept as DNA, spanning 39 bases read in frame from base 1. Taken from the germline V gene, the CDR1 and CDR2 loops are MDHEN and SYDVKM. The data are from a study of T-cell memory formation after mild COVID-19 (dated by TCRdb to the early 2020s). Notes on the research overall: TCR sequence clusters from the two donors were largely donor specific. Longitudinal TCRalpha and TCRbeta repertoire sequencing tracked T-cell clones expanding and contracting after mild COVID-19 in a couple of donors. Two young, previously healthy adult volunteers made up the cohort, one male and one female. The research as a whole found: Contracting CD4+ clones turned up mainly in the CM and EM memory subsets, whereas EMRA was where CD8+ clones were enriched. Balanced CD4/CD8 phenotypes were observed for clones contracting from day 15 to 85, whereas a bias towards CD4+ was observed for a second wave of clones expanding from day 15 to 37. The study covered only two mild cases, and larger cohorts including severe cases with pre-infection samples were considered necessary. The detection of some responding clones in pre-infection memory suggests that pre-existing cross-reactive memory T cells joined the SARS-CoV-2 response. SARS-CoV-2 specificity was not confirmed for the second-wave clones peaking on day 37.

Ficoll-Paque density gradient centrifugation was the method used to isolate PBMCs. The reads were generated on an Illumina NovaSeq 6000. TCRalpha and TCRbeta cDNA libraries were built by 5'RACE with constant-segment primers, adding sample barcodes and unique molecular identifiers. Trizol reagent was used to extract RNA from every sample. Libraries were amplified in two PCR steps, with a second sample barcode and Illumina TruSeq adapters added in the second step. Libraries were sequenced on an Illumina NovaSeq with 2 x 150 bp paired-end reads. The published analysis was carried out like this. Demultiplexing of reads and collapsing into UMI-guided consensus sequences were performed with migec v1.2.7. With mixcr v2.1.11, UMI consensuses were aligned to TRA and TRB V and J templates and assembled into clonotypes. A clonotype was counted as expanded or contracted only when both edgeR and NoisET called the clonotype significant, with the noise models trained on biological replicates. For edgeR calls, the cutoffs were a false discovery rate-adjusted p below 0.01 and a log2 fold-change threshold of 1. As an exploratory analysis of dynamics, PCA with hierarchical clustering was applied to max-normalized trajectories of the 1000 most abundant clonotypes. Each responding clone was given a CD4 or CD8 phenotype based on the CD4+ and CD8+ repertoires, which had been sequenced separately. TCRdb reran the public reads through fastp at Q25 and MiXCR, keeping productive beta chains. Under each unique CDR3 protein, matching rows form one entry showing the most common genes and DNA. Here the V and J calls rest on TCRdb's processing, not on the authors' analysis. This sample is represented by 400,000 to 500,000 distinct CDR3 sequences; roughly 18% of them were singletons. The top ten clones comprise under 25% of the sample.

This TCR was sampled from a man aged 18 to 29 who had mild COVID-19 (a few samples of this study predate the infection). The sample titles of this study are shuffled in the database, so cell type and time point are left out; the donor was told from shared clones. Here the chain combines TRBV28 and TRBJ2-2; the D gene assignment is ambiguous. The sequenced sample was PBMCs or a T cell subset sorted from them (not recorded which). The CDR3 is CASSLPVSGELFF. The DNA sequence follows: TGTGCCAGCAGTTTACCCGTCTCCGGGGAGCTGTTTTTT.